This T cell receptor (beta chain) was recovered during a study of blood T cells in healthy people across ages. Across the whole study: There was about one barcoded beta molecule captured by template switching per two T cells.

Findings and caveats of the study: Diversity was estimated from one million T cells, and these estimates were considered underestimates.

This clonotype turned up a few times. Its antigen remains unknown. A J-beta primer mix and a sample-barcoded 5' primer were used in a second PCR of roughly 6 to 11 cycles. In TCRdb, the 5' RACE reads were re-called with MiXCR into one record per CDR3 protein. The repertoire holds roughly 1.4 million distinct CDR3 sequences, with approximately 59% as singletons. The CDR3 runs to 14 residues. V lost 4 bases to trimming and J lost 1 base, with 9 bases between them. The germline V gene has CDR1 SNHLY and CDR2 FYNNEI. The sequenced sample consisted of blood. The V and J genes are TRBV2 and TRBJ2-3; D perhaps matches TRBD1 (5 bases). This TCR was sampled from a man younger than 30 in good health. The CDR3 loop is CASSVRGRTDTQYF. The DNA of the CDR3 is TGTGCCAGCAGTGTTAGGGGCCGCACAGATACGCAGTATTTT.